This T cell receptor beta chain was sequenced during a study of technical replicates of blood from a handful of donors. CDR1 is MGHRA, CDR2 YSYEKL, per germline. Unmatched junction bases numbered 2, after V lost 5 bases and J lost 3 bases. The CDR3 is 13 residues long. Libraries were prepared by immunoSEQ multiplex PCR; TCRdb keeps only in-frame clonotypes and omits some of them. Of about 85,000 clones listed, over 90% are singletons. The count of this clone is one. Material: T cells isolated from PBMCs. The chain links TRBV4-1 to TRBJ2-5; 8 nucleotides line up with TRBD1. This receptor was identified in a human donor in good health. The DNA of the CDR3 is TGCGCCAGCAGCGGACAGGGAAAAGAGACCCAGTACTTC. Translated: CASSGQGKETQYF.